This entry describes one T cell receptor beta chain. Its antigen is still unknown. Germline V gives CDR1 LNHDA, CDR2 SQIVND (reference sequence). The ends lost 5 bases at V and 6 bases at J; junction bases unmatched: 12. This CDR3 comprises 16 residues. Clones were read by immunoSEQ multiplex PCR, and TCRdb kept only the in-frame ones, dropping some. The sample lists some 1,400 clones, roughly 20% occurring once. The sample belongs to a study of T cells in localized non-small cell lung cancer. Whole-study findings and limits: An association was observed between higher blood T cell density and longer overall survival. The highest T cell clonality was in uninvolved adjacent lung, above tumor.

This sequence was found in a male donor aged 60 or over with stage I squamous cell lung carcinoma. Source: normal lung tissue next to the tumor, taken before any cancer treatment. The chain recombines TRBV19 with TRBJ2-1; 8 bases match TRBD2. CDR3 sequence: CASSARGRLAGNEQFF. The CDR3 region has the DNA TGTGCCAGTAGTGCACGGGGCCGCCTAGCGGGCAATGAGCAGTTCTTC.